The 30 T cell receptor beta chains below all came from one sample that was sequenced in a study of neurological immune-mediated disorders. TCRdb analysed the 5' RACE reads with MiXCR anew, one entry per CDR3 protein. The profile shows about 120,000 distinct CDR3 sequences, around 3% of them singletons. The source material was PBMCs. Every receptor here comes from a woman aged 25 to 39 with multiple sclerosis.

In this sample, this clonotype turned up many times. The J gene is TRBJ1-1, the V gene TRBV12-3 or TRBV12-4; the D is unclear. Trimming took off 6 bases at V and 2 bases at J, with 16 bases between the two ends. The CDR3 length is 15 residues. Written as DNA, the CDR3 is TGTGCCAGCAGGCCGGAGGTCCCTAGAAACACTGAAGCTTTCTTT. It codes for CASRPEVPRNTEAFF.

The V call is TRBV7-2, the J call TRBJ2-7, with TRBD1 identical over 8 bases. Looked up from germline, CDR1 is SGHTA and CDR2 is FQGNSA. V trimming: 5 bases; J trimming: 1 base; junction bases outside the gene matches: 7. The CDR3 consists of 15 residues. The CDR3 DNA is TGTGCCAGCAGCACCAGGGGGCTCGCTTCCTACGAGCAGTACTTC. The encoded protein is CASSTRGLASYEQYF.

In its sample, this clonotype was seen many times. The chain is built from TRBV27 and TRBJ2-1; weak D call: TRBD2 (5 bases). V lost 2 bases, J lost 7 bases, and 9 bases lay in between. The CDR3 runs to 13 residues. Germline lookup yields CDR1 MNHEY and CDR2 SMNVEV (reference sequence). The CDR3 protein is CASSLRGWNEQFF. The CDR3 DNA reads as TGTGCCAGCAGTTTACGCGGGTGGAATGAGCAGTTCTTC.

This clonotype has a count of ten or more. The chain's CDR3 is CSATNRSQETQYF. The CDR3 DNA follows: TGCAGTGCGACCAATAGGTCTCAAGAGACCCAGTACTTC. This chain links TRBV20-1 with TRBJ2-5; D unresolved. The V gene's germline CDR1 is DFQATT and CDR2 SNEGSKA (reference sequence). The CDR3 runs to 13 residues. Trimming removed 6 bases at V and 2 bases at J, with 13 bases between.

This clonotype was detected ten times or more. This chain connects TRBV25-1 to TRBJ2-7, with D perhaps given as TRBD1 or TRBD2 (5 bases each). In germline, CDR1 is MGHDK, CDR2 SYGVNS. V was shortened by 3 bases and J by 2 bases, with 17 bases between the two germline ends. There are 16 residues in the CDR3. CDR3 nucleotide sequence: TGTGCCAGCAGTGACCGTCGAGGGGTAGGGGCCTACGAGCAGTACTTC. Its translation is CASSDRRGVGAYEQYF.

In its sample, this clonotype was seen many times. The chain has TRBV5-6 and TRBJ2-7; no definite D call. The V end lost 5 bases, the J end lost 7 bases, and 16 bases lay between the germline ends. This CDR3 comprises 13 residues. Per germline, CDR1 SGHDT and CDR2 YYEEEE. The CDR3 DNA follows: TGTGCCAGCAGAGGATTGGGCCGCAGAGAGCAGTACTTC. It specifies CASRGLGRREQYF.

The table lists this clonotype with many counts. The rearrangement uses TRBV6-5 and TRBJ1-5; 7 nucleotides align to TRBD1. This CDR3 comprises 14 residues. Germline V CDR1 and CDR2: MNHEY, SVGAGI. V lost 9 bases to trimming and J lost 4 bases; unmatched junction nucleotides: 9. CDR3 loop: CASRRQGRNQPQHF. The CDR3 DNA follows: TGTGCCAGTAGGAGACAGGGAAGAAATCAGCCCCAGCATTTT.

This clonotype was observed at least ten times. The V call is TRBV6-1, the J call TRBJ1-2; D call uncertain. V was trimmed by 0 bases and J by 1 base, leaving 0 bases between them. Germline CDR1 reads MNHNS; CDR2 reads SASEGT. CDR3 length: 12 amino acids. The CDR3 bases are TGTGCCAGCAGTGAAGCTAACTATGGCTACACCTTC. This encodes CASSEANYGYTF.

This clonotype occurred many times. The chain joins TRBV6-5 to TRBJ1-4; 8 nucleotides match TRBD1. Germline V gives CDR1 MNHEY, CDR2 SVGAGI. The CDR3 covers 16 residues. The J segment lost 3 bases and the V segment lost 6 bases, leaving 9 bases of the junction unmatched. DNA for the CDR3: TGTGCCAGCAGATCCTGGACAGGGCTGTCTAATGAAAAACTGTTTTTT. It encodes CASRSWTGLSNEKLFF.

There are many counts of this clonotype. The chain couples TRBV7-2 to TRBJ2-3, with D unclear. Germline V CDR1 and CDR2: SGHTA, FQGNSA. The CDR3 loop spans 14 amino acids. Trimming stripped 5 bases from V and 0 bases from J, with 9 bases between. The CDR3 region has the DNA TGTGCCAGCAGCCCCCGTAGAAGCACAGATACGCAGTATTTT. Translating gives CASSPRRSTDTQYF.

Comments on this clonotype: A much more abundant neighbour one base away suggests this may be a read error. The V call is TRBV20-1, the J call TRBJ1-2; D remains ambiguous. Germline V gives CDR1 DFQATT, CDR2 SNEGSKA (reference sequence). V lost 3 bases to trimming and J lost 4 bases, with 12 bases between them. This CDR3 has 13 residues. CDR3 DNA sequence: TGCAGTGCTAGGAGCACCATGTCCTATGGCTACACCTTC. This encodes CSARSTMSYGYTF.

This clonotype has at least ten counts. This chain links TRBV15 with TRBJ1-2; D gene uncertain. The CDR3 contains 15 residues. The germline V and J ends were trimmed by 0 bases and 1 base, with 9 bases remaining between them. Germline V gives CDR1 LNHNV, CDR2 YYDKDF (reference sequence). CDR3: CATSRDPGNNYGYTF. CDR3 nucleotide sequence: TGTGCCACCAGCAGAGATCCAGGCAATAACTATGGCTACACCTTC.

This clonotype was observed at least ten times. The chain has TRBV10-3 and TRBJ1-2; unclear D gene. The V gene's germline CDR1 is ENHRY and CDR2 SYGVKD. Trimming pared 3 bases from V and 7 bases from J, leaving 9 bases between. This CDR3 has 12 amino acids. In nucleotides, the CDR3 is TGTGCCATCAGTGACTCGGCGGGTGGCTACACCTTC. Translated, it gives CAISDSAGGYTF.

This clonotype appeared many times. This chain links TRBV9 with TRBJ2-2; perhaps TRBD1 as D (6 bases). The V gene's germline CDR1 is SGDLS and CDR2 YYNGEE. Deletions cut 2 bases from V and 6 bases from J, with 17 bases between. The CDR3 sequence is 16 residues long. The CDR3 sequence is CASSVAGQSLPGELFF. The CDR3 nucleotides read TGTGCCAGCAGCGTGGCTGGACAGAGTCTCCCCGGGGAGCTGTTTTTT.

This clonotype was seen many times. The V gene is TRBV12-3 or TRBV12-4, the J gene TRBJ1-1, with D unresolved. This CDR3 is built from 13 residues. V was cut by 7 bases and J by 5 bases, with 14 bases left in between. CDR3 in DNA: TGTGCCAGCACCACGGGTGGACGGACTGAAGCTTTCTTT. Translated: CASTTGGRTEAFF.

The chain combines TRBV19 with TRBJ2-1; 9 bases fit TRBD2. The CDR3 sequence is 15 residues long. Germline V gives CDR1 LNHDA, CDR2 SQIVND (reference sequence). V lost 5 bases and J lost 7; bases outside the gene matches: 9. The CDR3 DNA follows: TGTGCCAGTAGTGCCGGACTAGCGCTTTCTAATGAGCAGTTCTTC. It yields the protein CASSAGLALSNEQFF.

This clonotype appeared many times. V is TRBV15 and J is TRBJ1-4; D is unresolved. This CDR3 region has 14 residues. The V gene's germline CDR1 is LNHNV and CDR2 YYDKDF (reference sequence). With 1 base removed from V and 4 bases from J, the gap between germline ends came to 7 bases. The CDR3 coding sequence is TGTGCCACCAGCAGAGTACAGTATAATGAAAAACTGTTTTTT. This encodes CATSRVQYNEKLFF.

This clonotype was seen many times. The genes are TRBV12-3 or TRBV12-4 and TRBJ2-7; maybe TRBD2 (5 bases). Deletions cut 3 bases from V and 5 bases from J, with 8 bases between. The CDR3 extends over 12 amino acids. As DNA, the CDR3 is TGTGCCAGCAGTTTCCGGGGAAACGAGCAGTACTTC. Protein sequence: CASSFRGNEQYF.

This clonotype was picked up many times. The rearrangement links TRBV12-3 or TRBV12-4 to TRBJ2-7; D possibly uses TRBD1 or TRBD2 (5 bases each). There are 14 residues in the CDR3. Trimming pared 3 bases from V and 3 bases from J, leaving 12 bases between. As DNA, the CDR3 is TGTGCCAGCAGTTTCGGGACGTCCTTCTACGAGCAGTACTTC. The encoded protein is CASSFGTSFYEQYF.

This clonotype was seen many times. The gene calls are TRBV20-1 and TRBJ2-2; D gene uncertain. The CDR3 is 14 amino acids. Trimming pared 6 bases from V and 0 bases from J, leaving 11 bases between. Germline V lookup: CDR1 DFQATT, CDR2 SNEGSKA (reference sequence). The CDR3 DNA is TGCAGTGCGTCGCTAGAAACGAACACCGGGGAGCTGTTTTTT. Its protein is CSASLETNTGELFF.

The table lists this clonotype with many counts. V gene TRBV7-9 combines with J gene TRBJ2-1; tentative D call: TRBD1 (5 bases). This CDR3 contains 15 residues. Germline lookup yields CDR1 SEHNR and CDR2 FQNEAQ (reference sequence). V was cut by 2 bases and J by 5 bases, with 13 bases left in between. CDR3 DNA: TGTGCCAGCAGCTTACAGGGCTCACCCGACAATGAGCAGTTCTTC. Translated: CASSLQGSPDNEQFF.

This clonotype was recorded many times. V gene TRBV11-2 combines with J gene TRBJ1-4; D might be TRBD1 (5 bases). Per the germline V gene, CDR1 is SGHAT and CDR2 is FQNNGV. CDR3 size: 16 residues. V lost 6 bases to trimming and J lost 5 bases, with 19 bases between them. CDR3 nucleotides: TGTGCCAGCAGTTTAAGACCGGGACTCTTAAATGAAAAACTGTTTTTT. It specifies CASSLRPGLLNEKLFF.

This clonotype was recorded at least ten times. The rearrangement uses TRBV7-9 and TRBJ2-7, with 8 bases lining up with TRBD1. V gave up 1 base and J gave up 3 bases; unmatched junction bases: 8. The length of the CDR3 is 16 residues. Germline loops: CDR1 SEHNR, CDR2 FQNEAQ (reference sequence). In DNA, the CDR3 is TGTGCCAGCAGCTTAGAGGCAGGGGGCCTGCACTACGAGCAGTACTTC. Translation: CASSLEAGGLHYEQYF.

This clonotype was recorded at least ten times. The chain links TRBV19 to TRBJ1-5; D not certain. Trimming shortened V by 8 bases and J by 0 bases, and 14 bases separated the two germline ends. The CDR3 totals 15 residues. Per germline, CDR1 LNHDA and CDR2 SQIVND (reference sequence). The CDR3 reads CASSAGFLSNQPQHF. Here the CDR3 DNA reads TGTGCCAGTTCGGCCGGGTTCCTTAGCAATCAGCCCCAGCATTTT. The variable domain in full, with the rest retrieved from reference TRBV19 and TRBJ1-5, is DGGITQSPKYLFRKEGQNVTLSCEQNLNHDAMYWYRQDPGQGLRLIYYSQIVNDFQKGDIAEGYSVSREKKESFPLTVTSAQKNPTAFYLCASSAGFLSNQPQHFGDGTRLSIL.

This clonotype was detected many times. CDR3 amino acids: CATSSGVMNGHEQFF. The CDR3 nucleotides are TGTGCCACCAGCAGTGGGGTGATGAACGGGCATGAGCAGTTCTTC. The V gene is TRBV15, the J gene TRBJ2-1; D gene ambiguous. CDR3 length: 15 residues. V lost 3 bases, J lost 8 bases, and 17 bases lay in between. Germline V gene data show CDR1 as LNHNV and CDR2 as YYDKDF (reference sequence).

In its sample, this clonotype was seen many times. The V and J genes are TRBV9 and TRBJ2-3; 7 nucleotides match TRBD1. The CDR3 is made up of 18 amino acids. Germline V gene lookup returns CDR1 SGDLS and CDR2 YYNGEE. The V segment lost 4 bases and the J segment 2 bases; nucleotides outside the gene matches: 16. The CDR3 reads CASSPSPGTDLFTDTQYF. The CDR3 coding sequence is TGTGCCAGCAGCCCCTCACCCGGGACAGATCTCTTCACAGATACGCAGTATTTT.

V usage is TRBV20-1 and J usage is TRBJ2-7, with 11 bases fitting TRBD2. The CDR3 spans 16 residues. Germline V CDR1 and CDR2: DFQATT, SNEGSKA (reference sequence). Trimming took 5 bases from V and 2 from J; bases not matched to a gene: 11. CDR3 amino acids: CSAPPPLAGGTYEQYF. DNA for the CDR3: TGCAGTGCTCCCCCCCCCCTAGCGGGGGGTACCTACGAGCAGTACTTC.

Ten or more counts support this clonotype. V and J are TRBV29-1 and TRBJ2-7, with D possibly TRBD2 on 6 matching bases. V shed 0 bases and J shed 6 bases, with 18 bases lying between them. CDR3 size: 15 residues. The V gene's germline CDR1 is SQVTM and CDR2 ANQGSEA. This CDR3 reads CSVEDSAAGSGEQYF. The CDR3 DNA sequence: TGCAGCGTTGAAGATTCGGCGGCGGGGTCTGGCGAGCAGTACTTC.

Ten or more counts support this clonotype. The chain has TRBV15 and TRBJ1-5; TRBD1 might be the D (6 bases). The V end lost 3 bases, the J end lost 3 bases, and 9 bases lay between the germline ends. The CDR3 sequence is 14 residues long. CDR1 and CDR2 (germline): LNHNV, YYDKDF (reference sequence). CDR3 nucleotide sequence: TGTGCCACCAGCAGCGGACAGATCAATCAGCCCCAGCATTTT. It encodes CATSSGQINQPQHF.

This clonotype has at least ten counts. This chain links TRBV20-1 with TRBJ2-1; 8 nucleotides match TRBD1. The CDR3 contains 17 residues. Germline loops: CDR1 DFQATT, CDR2 SNEGSKA (reference sequence). The CDR3 protein is CTSARALGQVDYNEQFF. CDR3 nucleotides: TGCACTTCGGCGAGAGCTTTGGGACAGGTGGATTACAATGAGCAGTTCTTC.